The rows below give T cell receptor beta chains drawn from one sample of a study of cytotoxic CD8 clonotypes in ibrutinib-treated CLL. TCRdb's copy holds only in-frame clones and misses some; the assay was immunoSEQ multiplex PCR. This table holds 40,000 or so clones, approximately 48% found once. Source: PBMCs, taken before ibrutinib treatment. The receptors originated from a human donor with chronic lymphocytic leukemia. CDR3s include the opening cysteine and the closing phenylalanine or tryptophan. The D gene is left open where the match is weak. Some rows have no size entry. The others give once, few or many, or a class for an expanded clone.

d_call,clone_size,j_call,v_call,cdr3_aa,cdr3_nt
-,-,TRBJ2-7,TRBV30,CAWSTGWTYEQYF,TGTGCCTGGAGTACCGGTTGGACCTACGAGCAGTACTTC
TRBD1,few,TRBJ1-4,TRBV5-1,CASRKTGLANEKLFF,TGCGCCAGCAGAAAGACAGGGCTGGCTAATGAAAAACTGTTTTTT
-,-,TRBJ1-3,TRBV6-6,CASSYHNEGNTIYF,TGTGCCAGCAGTTATCACAATGAAGGAAACACCATATATTTT
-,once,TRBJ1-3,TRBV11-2,CASSLVGGLTGNTIYF,TGTGCCAGCAGCTTAGTCGGCGGATTGACTGGAAACACCATATATTTT
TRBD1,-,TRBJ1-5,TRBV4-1,CASSQDETGPHGNQPQHF,TGCGCCAGCAGCCAAGATGAGACAGGGCCCCATGGCAATCAGCCCCAGCATTTT
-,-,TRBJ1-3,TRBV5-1,CASSLGTKSSGNTIYF,TGCGCCAGCAGCTTGGGCACGAAGAGCTCTGGAAACACCATATATTTT
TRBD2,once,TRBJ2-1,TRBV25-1,CASSEYGSAGGPNNEQFF,TGTGCCAGCAGTGAATATGGATCGGCGGGGGGGCCTAACAATGAGCAGTTCTTC
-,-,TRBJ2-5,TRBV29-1,CSAGETQYF,TGCAGCGCTGGAGAGACCCAGTACTTC
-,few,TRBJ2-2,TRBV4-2,CASSPPGDANTGELFF,TGTGCCAGCAGCCCTCCGGGGGACGCGAACACCGGGGAGCTGTTTTTT
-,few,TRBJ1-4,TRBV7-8,CASSLGGTGSYTGGVLFF,TGTGCCAGCAGCTTAGGGGGTACTGGCAGCTACACGGGTGGAGTACTGTTTTTT
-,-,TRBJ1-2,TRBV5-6,CASTSRGKTIHGYTF,TGTGCCAGCACCAGCCGAGGAAAAACAATACATGGCTACACCTTC
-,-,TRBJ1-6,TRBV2,CASSEAGINLHF,TGTGCCAGCAGTGAAGCAGGGATTAACCTCCACTTT
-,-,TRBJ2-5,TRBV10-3,CAISLGQQETQYF,TGTGCCATCAGCCTCGGACAGCAAGAGACCCAGTACTTC
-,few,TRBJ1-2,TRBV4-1,CASSLPAGLPNYGYTF,TGCGCCAGCAGCCTACCGGCGGGCCTACCGAACTATGGCTACACCTTC
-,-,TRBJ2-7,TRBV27,CASSRVQGSYEQYF,TGTGCCAGCAGTCGGGTCCAGGGTTCCTACGAGCAGTACTTC
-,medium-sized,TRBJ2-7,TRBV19,CASSTAQGSYEQYF,TGTGCCAGTAGTACAGCACAGGGCTCCTACGAGCAGTACTTC
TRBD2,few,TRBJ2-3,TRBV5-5,CASSLGLAGDTDTQYF,TGTGCCAGCAGCTTGGGACTAGCGGGGGATACAGATACGCAGTATTTT
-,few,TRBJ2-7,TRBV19,CASTTQAGDAYEQYF,TGTGCCAGTACCACTCAGGCAGGGGATGCCTACGAGCAGTACTTC
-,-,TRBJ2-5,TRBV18,CASSPGETQYF,TGTGCCAGCTCACCAGGAGAGACCCAGTACTTC
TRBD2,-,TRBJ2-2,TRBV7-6,CASSAHPRWTSGGAGELFF,TGTGCCAGCAGCGCTCACCCCAGGTGGACTAGCGGGGGGGCCGGGGAGCTGTTTTTT
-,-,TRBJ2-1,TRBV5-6,CASSSQGYEQFF,TGTGCCAGCAGCTCCCAGGGATATGAGCAGTTCTTC
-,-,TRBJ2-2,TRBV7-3,CASSLNPPRVTGELFF,TGTGCCAGCAGCTTAAACCCTCCGCGAGTGACCGGGGAGCTGTTTTTT
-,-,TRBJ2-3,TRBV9,CASSVAVLTDTQYF,TGTGCCAGCAGCGTAGCTGTCCTCACAGATACGCAGTATTTT
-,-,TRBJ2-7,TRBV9,CASSPWLVSHEQYF,TGTGCCAGCAGCCCCTGGCTAGTATCCCACGAGCAGTACTTC
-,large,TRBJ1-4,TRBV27,CASRSPIREKLFF,TGTGCCAGCAGATCCCCCATTAGGGAAAAACTGTTTTTT
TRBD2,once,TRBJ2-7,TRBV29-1,CSVELAGVASYEQYF,TGCAGCGTTGAACTAGCGGGGGTCGCCTCCTACGAGCAGTACTTC
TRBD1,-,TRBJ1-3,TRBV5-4,CASSVLGGHLSGNTIYF,TGTGCCAGCAGCGTCTTAGGGGGCCATCTGTCTGGAAACACCATATATTTT
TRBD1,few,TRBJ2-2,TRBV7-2,CASSITGGSGELFF,TGTGCCAGCAGCATAACAGGGGGCTCCGGGGAGCTGTTTTTT
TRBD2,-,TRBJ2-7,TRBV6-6,CASSYRTSGGSYEQYF,TGTGCCAGCAGTTACAGGACTAGCGGGGGTTCCTACGAGCAGTACTTC
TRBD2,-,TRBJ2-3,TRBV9,CASSGSGGARGDTQYF,TGTGCCAGCAGCGGTAGCGGGGGGGCCCGTGGAGATACGCAGTATTTT
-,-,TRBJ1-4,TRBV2,CASSPLRGAGEKLFF,TGTGCCAGCAGCCCGCTGAGGGGCGCCGGTGAAAAACTGTTTTTT
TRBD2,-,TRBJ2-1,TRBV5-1,CASSAWTSGGAEQFF,TGCGCCAGCAGCGCGTGGACTAGCGGGGGGGCTGAGCAGTTCTTC
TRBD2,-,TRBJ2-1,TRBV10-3,CATSLAGATSYNEQFF,TGTGCCACCTCACTAGCGGGGGCTACCTCCTACAATGAGCAGTTCTTC
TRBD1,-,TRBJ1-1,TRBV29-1,CSVLLTGANTEAFF,TGCAGCGTCCTCCTGACAGGGGCGAACACTGAAGCTTTCTTT
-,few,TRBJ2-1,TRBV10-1,CASSDGGGGPNEQFF,TGCGCCAGCAGTGACGGTGGCGGGGGCCCCAATGAGCAGTTCTTC
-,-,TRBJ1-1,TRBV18,CASSPARELEAFF,TGTGCCAGCTCACCGGCCCGGGAACTAGAAGCTTTCTTT
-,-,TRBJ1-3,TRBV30,CAWSDRTLGVSGNTIYF,TGTGCCTGGAGTGACCGGACTTTGGGAGTCTCTGGAAACACCATATATTTT